This T cell receptor beta chain was identified in a study of response to subunit inactivated influenza vaccine. General study results and limits: The study's authors posited that every seasonal influenza vaccination enlists few new T cells.

The CDR3 runs 15 residues. Per the germline V gene, CDR1 is SGHRS and CDR2 is YFSETQ. V was clipped by 4 bases and J by 0 bases, with 13 bases between them. TCRdb re-analysed the RT-PCR reads in MiXCR, keeping a single row per CDR3 protein. This sample has 500,000 to 600,000 distinct CDR3 sequences, with roughly 8.2% found just once. Details on this clonotype: The antigen is not known.

This sequence was found in a man in his fifties or sixties who received an inactivated influenza vaccine. The material sequenced was PBMCs from blood, taken less than 30 months after vaccination. V usage is TRBV5-1 and J usage is TRBJ1-2; D remains unclear. This CDR3 reads CASSPSWPTNYGYTF. CDR3 DNA: TGCGCCAGCAGCCCCTCGTGGCCTACTAACTATGGCTACACCTTC.